The 24 T cell receptor beta chains below were found in one sample sequenced in a study of blood T cell repertoires in COVID-19. Profiling relied on immunoSEQ multiplex PCR, and the TCRdb table lists in-frame clones only, not all of them. Of over 110,000 clones listed, more than 70% are singletons. The sequencing sample was made of peripheral blood. These receptors were taken from a human donor in a cohort sampled during active COVID-19.

CDR3 DNA: TGTGCCAGCAGCTCCTCCTCTGGAAACACCATATATTTT. It is translated as CASSSSSGNTIYF. V gene TRBV7-2 combines with J gene TRBJ1-3; D ambiguous. V was cut by 4 bases and J by 0 bases, with 4 bases left in between. CDR1 is SGHTA and CDR2 is FQGNSA in the germline V gene. The CDR3 loop spans 13 amino acids.

CDR3 coding DNA: TGTGCCAGCAGCTTAGCCCCGGGACTAGCGGGGACACTGACCGGGGAGCTGTTTTTT. Translation gives CASSLAPGLAGTLTGELFF. The V gene is TRBV11-1, the J gene TRBJ2-2; 13 nucleotides agree with TRBD2. After removal of 0 bases from V and 5 bases from J, the junction contained 9 bases not matched to a gene. The CDR3 is 19 residues long. CDR1 and CDR2 from the germline V gene are SGHAT and FQDESV (reference sequence).

This clone appeared once. The chain couples TRBV2 to TRBJ2-5; D call uncertain. V shed 1 base and J shed 1 base, with 10 bases lying between them. Germline V gene data show CDR1 as SNHLY and CDR2 as FYNNEI. CDR3 size: 15 residues. The CDR3 is CASSEGLYSQETQYF. In nucleotides, the CDR3 is TGTGCCAGCAGTGAAGGTTTGTACAGCCAAGAGACCCAGTACTTC. The whole variable domain, filled in from reference TRBV2 and TRBJ2-5, reads EPEVTQTPSHQVTQMGQEVILRCVPISNHLYFYWYRQILGQKVEFLVSFYNNEISEKSEIFDDQFSVERPDGSNFTLKIRSTKLEDSAMYFCASSEGLYSQETQYFGPGTRLLVL.

The chain has TRBV5-5 and TRBJ2-6; D may be TRBD1 (5 bases). The V end was cut by 1 base, the J end by 2 bases, with 7 bases between. Germline V lookup: CDR1 SGHKS, CDR2 YYEKEE (reference sequence). This CDR3 contains 15 residues. The CDR3 nucleotides are TGTGCCAGCAGCTTGCCAGGGACTGGGGCCAACGTCCTGACTTTC. Translated: CASSLPGTGANVLTF. Full variable domain (outside the CDR3, taken from reference TRBV5-5 and TRBJ2-6): DAGVTQSPTHLIKTRGQQVTLRCSPISGHKSVSWYQQVLGQGPQFIFQYYEKEERGRGNFPDRFSARQFPNYSSELNVNALLLGDSALYLCASSLPGTGANVLTFGAGSRLTVL.

This rearrangement joins TRBV15 to TRBJ1-2; the D gene is possibly TRBD1 (5 bases). CDR3 length equals 15 residues. Trimming removed 1 base at V and 4 bases at J, with 13 bases between. Germline V CDR1 and CDR2: LNHNV, YYDKDF (reference sequence). CDR3: CATSRVGREAYGYTF. As DNA, the CDR3 is TGTGCCACCAGCAGAGTGGGCAGGGAGGCCTATGGCTACACCTTC.

The chain has TRBV12-3 or TRBV12-4 and TRBJ1-2; no clear D gene. Trimming removed 3 bases from V and 4 bases from J, with 3 bases in between. This CDR3 has 11 residues. For the CDR3, the DNA is TGTGCCAGCAGTTTTCTCTATGGCTACACCTTC. As protein: CASSFLYGYTF.

The chain carries TRBV3-1 (or the pseudogene TRBV3-2) and TRBJ2-4; 10 nucleotides match TRBD2. The CDR3 has 16 residues. Germline-derived CDR1 and CDR2 are LGHDT and YNNKEL (reference sequence). Germline trimming cut 1 base from V and 8 bases from J; bases unmatched to any gene: 8. Here the CDR3 reads CASSQGIASGGHIQYF. The CDR3 bases are TGTGCCAGCAGCCAAGGAATCGCTAGCGGGGGACACATTCAGTACTTC.

This chain joins TRBV13 and TRBJ2-4; 9 bases are shared with TRBD2. In germline, CDR1 is PRHDT, CDR2 FYEKMQ (reference sequence). CDR3 length: 13 amino acids. The ends lost 5 bases at V and 8 bases at J; junction bases unmatched: 4. The CDR3 bases are TGTGCCAGCAGCCCGCGGGAGGGAGACATTCAGTACTTC. Its protein is CASSPREGDIQYF.

This chain connects TRBV5-1 to TRBJ1-6, with a weak D call TRBD1 (5 bases). Germline CDR1 reads SGHRS; CDR2 reads YFSETQ. V dropped 4 bases and J dropped 5 bases, with 13 bases sitting between them. The CDR3 length is 15 residues. The CDR3 reads CASSLDRPDNSPLHF. CDR3 nucleotide sequence: TGCGCCAGCAGCCTCGACAGACCTGATAATTCACCCCTCCACTTT.

The gene calls are TRBV7-8 and TRBJ2-5, with D possibly being TRBD1 (5 bases). The CDR3 is made up of 15 amino acids. Germline V gives CDR1 SGHVS, CDR2 FQNEAQ. V gave up 2 bases and J gave up 5 bases, with 15 bases separating them. CDR3 nucleotides: TGTGCCAGCAGCTTAAGGCTAGACAGCATGGAGACCCAGTACTTC. Protein product: CASSLRLDSMETQYF.

The chain is built from TRBV11-1 and TRBJ1-6, with 9 bases matching TRBD1. Trimming removed 4 bases from V and 9 bases from J; junction bases left unmatched: 7. The CDR3 sequence is 15 residues long. Germline V gives CDR1 SGHAT, CDR2 FQDESV (reference sequence). In DNA form, the CDR3 reads TGTGCCAGCAGCTCGCTCCGGGACAGGGCTTCACCCCTCCACTTT. Its translation: CASSSLRDRASPLHF.

This chain links TRBV6-2 or TRBV6-3 with TRBJ2-5; D ambiguous. CDR1 and CDR2 from the germline V gene are MNHEY and SVGEGT. Trimming cost V 2 bases and J 0 bases, with 10 bases left between them. The CDR3 is 15 residues long. CDR3 sequence: CASSYAGTYQETQYF. In nucleotides, the CDR3 is TGTGCCAGCAGTTACGCAGGAACCTACCAAGAGACCCAGTACTTC.

The chain combines TRBV6-6 with TRBJ2-3, with 7 bases fitting TRBD2. This CDR3 region has 13 residues. The ends lost 5 bases at V and 5 bases at J; junction bases unmatched: 4. Looked up from germline, CDR1 is MNHNY and CDR2 is SVGAGI (reference sequence). CDR3 protein: CASSRPGGDTQYF. CDR3 nucleotide sequence: TGTGCCAGCAGTCGCCCGGGGGGAGATACGCAGTATTTT.

This chain connects TRBV6-5 to TRBJ2-3, with a tentative D call TRBD2 (5 bases). V gave up 4 bases and J gave up 0 bases, with 8 bases separating them. This CDR3 contains 14 residues. In germline, CDR1 is MNHEY, CDR2 SVGAGI. The CDR3 DNA is TGTGCCAGCAGTTTGGGGAGTAGCACAGATACGCAGTATTTT. Translating gives CASSLGSSTDTQYF.

This chain joins TRBV3-1 (or the pseudogene TRBV3-2) and TRBJ2-2, with D maybe TRBD1 (5 bases). Germline V lookup: CDR1 LGHDT, CDR2 YNNKEL (reference sequence). Deletions cut 0 bases from V and 4 bases from J, with 9 bases between. CDR3 length equals 15 residues. The CDR3 reads CASSQDYRSTGELFF. The CDR3, as DNA: TGTGCCAGCAGCCAAGACTACAGGTCCACCGGGGAGCTGTTTTTT.

V usage is TRBV27 and J usage is TRBJ1-2; 9 bases are shared with TRBD1. This CDR3 has 13 amino acids. V lost 5 bases to trimming and J lost 8 bases; unmatched junction nucleotides: 6. The germline V gene encodes CDR1 MNHEY and CDR2 SMNVEV (reference sequence). In DNA form, the CDR3 reads TGTGCCAGCAGTCTCGGGACAGGGAGAGGCTACACCTTC. The encoded protein is CASSLGTGRGYTF.

The V call is TRBV3-1 (or the pseudogene TRBV3-2), the J call TRBJ1-1; D is unclear. This CDR3 is 17 amino acids long. The germline CDR1 and CDR2 sequences are LGHDT and YNNKEL (reference sequence). Between the trimmed V and J ends, which lost 0 bases and 4 bases, there was a span of 18 bases. CDR3 sequence reads: CASSQERLEGIGTEAFF. In DNA form, the CDR3 reads TGTGCCAGCAGCCAAGAGCGATTGGAGGGAATCGGCACTGAAGCTTTCTTT.

The chain has TRBV27 and TRBJ2-7, with 7 bases that match TRBD2. In germline, CDR1 is MNHEY, CDR2 SMNVEV (reference sequence). Trimming cost V 3 bases and J 0 bases; bases outside gene matches: 5. CDR3 size: 15 residues. The CDR3 sequence: CASSLSSGDSYEQYF. As DNA, the CDR3 is TGTGCCAGCAGTTTGTCTAGCGGAGACTCCTACGAGCAGTACTTC.

The rearrangement links TRBV5-4 to TRBJ1-1; TRBD1 matches 8 bases. The CDR3 extends over 14 amino acids. V gave up 4 bases and J gave up 0 bases; unmatched junction bases: 2. The V gene's germline CDR1 is SGHNT and CDR2 YYREEE (reference sequence). Here the CDR3 DNA reads TGTGCCAGCAGCCTGGGACAGGTGAACACTGAAGCTTTCTTT. Translation gives CASSLGQVNTEAFF. The variable domain in full, completed from reference TRBV5-4 and TRBJ1-1, reads ETGVTQSPTHLIKTRGQQVTLRCSSQSGHNTVSWYQQALGQGPQFIFQYYREEENGRGNFPPRFSGLQFPNYSSELNVNALELDDSALYLCASSLGQVNTEAFFGQGTRLTVV.

The chain recombines TRBV5-6 with TRBJ2-7, with TRBD1 as a possible D gene (6 bases). Trimming pared 4 bases from V and 11 bases from J, leaving 22 bases between. The CDR3 runs 14 residues. CDR1 SGHDT and CDR2 YYEEEE come from the germline V gene. CDR3 in DNA: TGTGCCAGCAGCACTTCTGGGAGACAGGCTAGTAAGTACTTC. Translation gives CASSTSGRQASKYF. Filled out from reference TRBV5-6 and TRBJ2-7, the complete variable domain reads DAGVTQSPTHLIKTRGQQVTLRCSPKSGHDTVSWYQQALGQGPQFIFQYYEEEERQRGNFPDRFSGHQFPNYSSELNVNALLLGDSALYLCASSTSGRQASKYFGPGTRLTVT.

This clone has a single count. This chain's CDR3 is CSVEDPGSAGGTDTQYF. Here the CDR3 DNA reads TGCAGCGTTGAAGACCCGGGGTCGGCAGGGGGCACAGATACGCAGTATTTT. This chain links TRBV29-1 with TRBJ2-3, with D tentatively TRBD1 (6 bases). The germline V gene has CDR1 SQVTM and CDR2 ANQGSEA. The length of the CDR3 is 17 residues. Deletions cut 0 bases from V and 1 base from J, with 17 bases between.

The rearrangement links TRBV19 to TRBJ2-1, with D maybe TRBD1 (5 bases). From germline, CDR1 is LNHDA and CDR2 SQIVND (reference sequence). The CDR3 contains 15 residues. V lost 3 bases and J 4 bases, leaving 13 bases between the germline ends. As DNA, the CDR3 is TGTGCCAGTAGTATCGGCCGGACACCATACAATGAGCAGTTCTTC. Protein: CASSIGRTPYNEQFF.

The V and J genes are TRBV12-3 or TRBV12-4 and TRBJ1-2; D call uncertain. CDR3 length: 13 amino acids. Trimming took 3 bases from V and 8 from J, leaving 13 bases between them. The CDR3 is CASSFTAPRGYTF. The CDR3 bases are TGTGCCAGCAGTTTTACGGCCCCCAGGGGCTACACCTTC.

The chain has TRBV13 and TRBJ2-7, with a weak D call TRBD1 (6 bases). In germline, CDR1 is PRHDT, CDR2 FYEKMQ (reference sequence). Trimming cost V 0 bases and J 2 bases, with 23 bases left between them. The length of the CDR3 is 19 residues. The chain's CDR3 is CASSLGLTGTAEGTYEQYF. In nucleotides, the CDR3 is TGTGCCAGCAGCTTAGGCCTAACAGGGACGGCAGAAGGCACCTACGAGCAGTACTTC.